Below are 17 T cell receptor beta chains sequenced from a single sample in a study of blood T cell repertoires in COVID-19. Profiled with immunoSEQ multiplex PCR; TCRdb holds only in-frame clones, not every one. The data contain over 100,000 clones, 70% to 80% of them singletons. The sequencing input was peripheral blood. All receptors derive from a man between 60 and 70 years old with active or convalescent COVID-19.

The chain uses TRBV5-1 and TRBJ2-7; the D gene is possibly TRBD2 (6 bases). CDR3 size: 14 residues. The germline V gene has CDR1 SGHRS and CDR2 YFSETQ. V shed 4 bases and J shed 2 bases, with 13 bases lying between them. The CDR3 loop is CASSTGLSAYEQYF. For the CDR3, the DNA is TGCGCCAGCAGCACGGGACTTTCCGCCTACGAGCAGTACTTC.

This chain links TRBV27 with TRBJ1-1; TRBD1 matches at 8 bases. This CDR3 spans 12 amino acids. Germline lookup yields CDR1 MNHEY and CDR2 SMNVEV (reference sequence). After removal of 6 bases from V and 4 bases from J, the junction contained 1 base not matched to a gene. CDR3 loop: CASRDRGTEAFF. CDR3 DNA sequence: TGTGCCAGCAGAGACAGGGGCACTGAAGCTTTCTTT.

Worth noting for this clone: Other DNA sequences in this specimen translate into the identical CDR3. The chain carries TRBV9 and TRBJ2-3; a possible D gene is TRBD1 (5 bases). Germline V gives CDR1 SGDLS, CDR2 YYNGEE. The length of the CDR3 is 15 residues. Trimming took off 0 bases at V and 2 bases at J, with 10 bases between the two ends. The CDR3 is CASSVGAGPTDTQYF. CDR3 nucleotide sequence: TGTGCCAGCAGCGTAGGTGCAGGGCCCACAGATACGCAGTATTTT.

J is TRBJ2-1 and V is TRBV5-1, with 8 positions matching TRBD1. Germline assignment: CDR1 SGHRS and CDR2 YFSETQ. The CDR3 loop spans 17 amino acids. The ends lost 4 bases at V and 6 bases at J; junction bases unmatched: 15. CDR3 residues: CASSPGQGWGEFNEQFF. CDR3 bases: TGCGCCAGCAGCCCCGGACAGGGATGGGGAGAATTCAATGAGCAGTTCTTC.

This clone was picked up one time. The CDR3 nucleotides are TGTGCCAGTAGTAGCGGGAGCACAGATACGCAGTATTTT. Amino acid sequence: CASSSGSTDTQYF. This chain uses TRBV19 with TRBJ2-3; weak D call: TRBD2 (5 bases). Germline V gene lookup returns CDR1 LNHDA and CDR2 SQIVND (reference sequence). The CDR3 has 13 residues. V lost 4 bases and J lost 0, with 5 bases in between.

This clone was observed at least ten times. The chain joins TRBV10-2 to TRBJ2-7, with D tentatively TRBD2 (5 bases). Per germline, CDR1 WSHSY and CDR2 SAAADI. The CDR3 runs to 14 residues. V lost 5 bases to trimming and J lost 4 bases, with 15 bases between them. Here the CDR3 DNA reads TGCGCCAGCAGTCCCGGGGTAGTACGGTACGAGCAGTACGTC. Translating gives CASSPGVVRYEQYV.

This clone was seen a handful of times. V gene TRBV19 combines with J gene TRBJ2-5, with TRBD2 identical over 11 bases. The CDR3 is made up of 15 amino acids. V was clipped by 3 bases and J by 2 bases; unmatched bases: 2. CDR1 LNHDA and CDR2 SQIVND come from the germline V gene (reference sequence). CDR3 sequence: CASSMWTSGQETQYF. The CDR3 DNA reads TGTGCCAGTAGTATGTGGACTAGCGGGCAAGAGACCCAGTACTTC.

The chain is built from TRBV11-3 and TRBJ2-1; 8 bases are a match to TRBD2. There are 15 residues in the CDR3. Per the germline V gene, CDR1 is SGHNT and CDR2 is YENEEA. With 6 bases clipped from V and 8 bases from J, the junction kept 12 bases outside the gene matches. CDR3 in DNA: TGTGCCAGCAGGACCCGGACTAGCAAGGAGGATGAGCAGTTCTTC. Its translation is CASRTRTSKEDEQFF.

The rearrangement uses TRBV27 and TRBJ1-1; D gene uncertain. V lost 2 bases and J 10 bases, leaving 17 bases between the germline ends. This CDR3 is 14 amino acids long. Looked up from germline, CDR1 is MNHEY and CDR2 is SMNVEV (reference sequence). The CDR3 protein is CASSLNSASIGAFF. DNA for the CDR3: TGTGCCAGCAGTTTAAACAGTGCCTCTATCGGAGCTTTCTTT.

This sequence joins TRBV28 and TRBJ1-4; TRBD1 is a possible D gene (5 bases). CDR3 length equals 11 residues. Germline V CDR1 and CDR2: MDHEN, SYDVKM. Trimming pared 6 bases from V and 10 bases from J, leaving 9 bases between. CDR3 residues: CASSLGGKLFF. CDR3 in DNA: TGTGCCAGCAGCCTGGGGGGAAAACTGTTTTTT.

This clone showed up just once. The chain combines TRBV6-5 with TRBJ1-2; D call uncertain. Trimming stripped 8 bases from V and 5 bases from J, with 12 bases between. The CDR3 has 12 residues. The germline CDR1 and CDR2 sequences are MNHEY and SVGAGI. This CDR3 is CASSESVYGYTF. CDR3 DNA: TGTGCCAGCTCGGAGTCAGTTTATGGCTACACCTTC.

The rearrangement uses TRBV15 and TRBJ1-2, with a tentative D call TRBD1 (6 bases). The CDR3 sequence is 13 residues long. Trimming took off 5 bases at V and 2 bases at J, with 9 bases between the two ends. Germline CDR1 and CDR2: LNHNV and YYDKDF (reference sequence). CDR3 DNA sequence: TGTGCCACCAGCCCGACAGGAAACTATGGCTACACCTTC. This encodes CATSPTGNYGYTF.

The chain combines TRBV3-1 (or the pseudogene TRBV3-2) with TRBJ2-5, with 7 bases matching TRBD1. The CDR3 runs 13 residues. Germline V gives CDR1 LGHDT, CDR2 YNNKEL (reference sequence). The trim removed 6 bases at V and 1 base at J, leaving 2 bases unmatched. The CDR3, as DNA: TGTGCCAGCAGGCCAGGGGGCCAAGAGACCCAGTACTTC. Translated: CASRPGGQETQYF.

The gene calls are TRBV6-4 and TRBJ2-1; 9 nucleotides agree with TRBD2. CDR3 length: 15 amino acids. The trim removed 6 bases at V and 0 bases at J, leaving 3 bases unmatched. Germline V gene lookup returns CDR1 MRHNA and CDR2 SNTAGT. CDR3 in amino acids: CASRSSGSSYNEQFF. CDR3 sequence (DNA): TGTGCCAGCAGGAGTAGCGGGAGCTCCTACAATGAGCAGTTCTTC.

V and J are TRBV3-1 (or the pseudogene TRBV3-2) and TRBJ2-2; D call uncertain. Germline values: CDR1 LGHDT, CDR2 YNNKEL (reference sequence). Deletions cut 0 bases from V and 4 bases from J, with 9 bases between. The CDR3 sequence is 15 residues long. The CDR3 loop is CASSQDGEATGELFF. CDR3 sequence (DNA): TGTGCCAGCAGCCAAGATGGAGAGGCCACCGGGGAGCTGTTTTTT.

This clone was detected once. V is TRBV19 and J is TRBJ2-4; a weak D match, TRBD1 (5 bases). CDR1 and CDR2 from the germline V gene are LNHDA and SQIVND (reference sequence). V lost 7 bases and J 0 bases, leaving 22 bases between the germline ends. CDR3 size: 18 residues. This chain's CDR3 is CASTLCREQVLAKNIQYF. The DNA for the CDR3 is TGTGCCAGTACCCTGTGTAGGGAACAGGTACTAGCCAAAAACATTCAGTACTTC.

V and J are TRBV28 and TRBJ1-2; tentatively, D is TRBD1 (6 bases). Per the germline V gene, CDR1 is MDHEN and CDR2 is SYDVKM. The CDR3 length is 13 residues. Deletions cut 4 bases from V and 6 bases from J, with 12 bases between. CDR3 DNA sequence: TGTGCCAGCAGTTACCCAGGGGCGCATGGCTACACCTTC. Translation: CASSYPGAHGYTF.